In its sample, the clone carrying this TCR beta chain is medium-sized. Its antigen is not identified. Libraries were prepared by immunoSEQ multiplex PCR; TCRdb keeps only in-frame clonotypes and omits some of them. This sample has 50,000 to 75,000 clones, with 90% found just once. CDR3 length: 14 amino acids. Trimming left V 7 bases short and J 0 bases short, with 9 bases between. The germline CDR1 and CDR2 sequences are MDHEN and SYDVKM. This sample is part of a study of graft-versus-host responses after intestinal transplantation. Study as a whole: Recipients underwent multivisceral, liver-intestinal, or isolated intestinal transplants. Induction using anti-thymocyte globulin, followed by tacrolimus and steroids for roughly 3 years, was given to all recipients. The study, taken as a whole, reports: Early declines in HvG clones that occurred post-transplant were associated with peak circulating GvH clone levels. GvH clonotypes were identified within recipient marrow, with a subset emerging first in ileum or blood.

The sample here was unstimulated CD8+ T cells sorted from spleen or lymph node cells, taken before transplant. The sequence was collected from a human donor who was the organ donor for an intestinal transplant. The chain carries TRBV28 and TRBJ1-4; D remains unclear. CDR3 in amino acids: CASTPGSTNEKLFF. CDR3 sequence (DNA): TGTGCCAGCACCCCGGGGTCAACTAATGAAAAACTGTTTTTT.